A single sample is the source of the 19 T cell receptor beta chains below, sequenced in a study of PD-1 blockade in classical Hodgkin lymphoma. Indicated time point: cycle 4 day 1 (C4D1), after 6 weeks of nivolumab. All patients experienced relapse after autologous stem cell transplantation, and brentuximab vedotin exposure was variable. The method was immunoSEQ multiplex PCR; TCRdb's version includes in-frame clones alone and lacks a portion of them. The sample carries around 100,000 clones, approximately 90% recorded once. Sequencing used peripheral blood mononuclear cells (PBMCs), obtained before the fourth cycle of nivolumab. These receptors were obtained from a human donor with classical Hodgkin lymphoma.

The rearrangement links TRBV4-1 to TRBJ1-2; D might be TRBD1 (6 bases). This CDR3 has 16 residues. From germline, CDR1 is MGHRA and CDR2 YSYEKL. V shed 0 bases and J shed 4 bases, with 15 bases lying between them. CDR3 bases: TGCGCCAGCAGCCAAGATGGGACAAAAGGGGCCTATGGCTACACCTTC. Translation gives CASSQDGTKGAYGYTF.

This chain uses TRBV5-1 with TRBJ2-1; D might be TRBD1 (5 bases). Germline V gives CDR1 SGHRS, CDR2 YFSETQ. The CDR3 spans 14 residues. V was clipped by 3 bases and J by 9 bases, with 16 bases between them. The CDR3 coding sequence is TGCGCCAGCAGCTGGGGTCAGGTAACAGGTGAGCAGTTCTTC. Residues: CASSWGQVTGEQFF.

The chain employs TRBV30 and TRBJ2-3; 8 bases are a match to TRBD2. Germline loops: CDR1 GTSNPN, CDR2 SVGIG (reference sequence). V shed 1 base, J shed 4 bases, and the junction held 10 bases outside the gene matches. This CDR3 region has 16 residues. CDR3 bases: TGTGCCTGGAGTGGCGGGGGGCGATCCCCCGCAGATACGCAGTATTTT. This translates into CAWSGGGRSPADTQYF.

V and J are TRBV7-9 and TRBJ2-7; D unclear. The germline V gene encodes CDR1 SEHNR and CDR2 FQNEAQ (reference sequence). Trimming took off 5 bases at V and 2 bases at J, with 10 bases between the two ends. The CDR3 length is 13 residues. The CDR3 is CASSGIVAYEQYF. CDR3 nucleotides: TGTGCCAGCAGCGGGATCGTGGCCTACGAGCAGTACTTC.

The rearrangement joins TRBV4-1 to TRBJ2-7, with D tentatively TRBD2 (5 bases). The CDR3 runs 13 residues. Trimming pared 0 bases from V and 4 bases from J, leaving 7 bases between. CDR1 MGHRA and CDR2 YSYEKL come from the germline V gene. The CDR3 loop is CASSQDLAYEQYF. CDR3 sequence (DNA): TGCGCCAGCAGCCAAGATTTAGCGTACGAGCAGTACTTC.

J is TRBJ1-1 and V is TRBV4-3, with D maybe TRBD1 (6 bases). The germline V gene encodes CDR1 LGHNA and CDR2 YSLEER. Trimming shortened V by 1 base and J by 2 bases, and 11 bases separated the two germline ends. This CDR3 is built from 15 residues. The CDR3 nucleotides read TGCGCCAGCAGCCAAGGGGAGGGGGTTAACACTGAAGCTTTCTTT. Protein sequence: CASSQGEGVNTEAFF.

CDR3 loop: CASTGTAPYEQYF. For the CDR3, the DNA is TGCGCCAGCACGGGCACCGCGCCCTACGAGCAGTACTTC. The J gene is TRBJ2-7, the V gene TRBV5-1; no definite D call. The V gene's germline CDR1 is SGHRS and CDR2 YFSETQ. The CDR3 runs to 13 residues. Between the trimmed V and J ends, which lost 6 bases and 2 bases, there was a span of 12 bases.

The chain employs TRBV5-6 and TRBJ2-5; no clear D. The CDR3 is 14 residues long. Germline loops: CDR1 SGHDT, CDR2 YYEEEE. Trimming left V 4 bases short and J 0 bases short, with 10 bases between. The CDR3 DNA sequence: TGTGCCAGCAGCCTCTATGAGGACCAAGAGACCCAGTACTTC. The encoded protein is CASSLYEDQETQYF. The whole variable domain, filled in from reference TRBV5-6 and TRBJ2-5, reads DAGVTQSPTHLIKTRGQQVTLRCSPKSGHDTVSWYQQALGQGPQFIFQYYEEEERQRGNFPDRFSGHQFPNYSSELNVNALLLGDSALYLCASSLYEDQETQYFGPGTRLLVL.

The rearrangement links TRBV27 to TRBJ1-1; D possibly corresponds to TRBD1 (6 bases). Per the germline V gene, CDR1 is MNHEY and CDR2 is SMNVEV (reference sequence). Trimming took off 0 bases at V and 3 bases at J, with 11 bases between the two ends. The CDR3 covers 15 residues. CDR3: CASSLSGQGYTEAFF. For the CDR3, the DNA is TGTGCCAGCAGTTTATCGGGCCAGGGGTACACTGAAGCTTTCTTT.

V usage is TRBV7-9 and J usage is TRBJ2-7; D may be TRBD1 (6 bases). Germline CDR1 and CDR2: SEHNR and FQNEAQ (reference sequence). CDR3 size: 15 residues. Trimming removed 5 bases from V and 3 bases from J, with 17 bases in between. The CDR3 reads CASSKFRDTNYEQYF. CDR3 nucleotide sequence: TGTGCCAGCAGCAAATTCAGGGACACGAACTACGAGCAGTACTTC.

The rearrangement links TRBV7-2 to TRBJ1-3, with unresolved D. The V end lost 3 bases, the J end lost 0 bases, and 6 bases lay between the germline ends. Germline loops: CDR1 SGHTA, CDR2 FQGNSA. This CDR3 contains 14 residues. CDR3 loop: CASSFYYSGNTIYF. CDR3 DNA: TGTGCCAGCAGCTTTTACTACTCTGGAAACACCATATATTTT.

This chain uses TRBV10-3 with TRBJ2-7; 7 bases are shared with TRBD2. The germline gives CDR1 ENHRY, CDR2 SYGVKD. The CDR3 contains 14 residues. V dropped 3 bases and J dropped 2; count of bases not matched to a gene: 4. As DNA, the CDR3 is TGTGCCATCAGTGATGCGGGGGTTACCTACGAGCAGTACTTC. It translates to CAISDAGVTYEQYF.

The J gene is TRBJ2-1, the V gene TRBV9; 9 bases are shared with TRBD1. The germline gives CDR1 SGDLS, CDR2 YYNGEE. The V gene end was trimmed by 0 bases and the J gene end by 8 bases; junction bases not matched to a gene: 6. This CDR3 comprises 15 residues. The CDR3 DNA sequence: TGTGCCAGCAGCGTAGGCGGACAGGGGTTCGATGAGCAGTTCTTC. Protein sequence: CASSVGGQGFDEQFF.

The V call is TRBV30, the J call TRBJ2-1; tentatively, D is TRBD2 (6 bases). V was pared by 2 bases and J by 10 bases, with 12 bases between. This CDR3 contains 12 residues. Germline CDR1 GTSNPN, CDR2 SVGIG (reference sequence). DNA for the CDR3: TGTGCCTGGAGTCTGCGGGGAGGAGAGCAGTTCTTC. Translating it yields CAWSLRGGEQFF. The variable domain in full, with the rest retrieved from reference TRBV30 and TRBJ2-1, is SQTIHQWPATLVQPVGSPLSLECTVEGTSNPNLYWYRQAAGRGLQLLFYSVGIGQISSEVPQNLSASRPQDRQFILSSKKLLLSDSGFYLCAWSLRGGEQFFGPGTRLTVL.

The chain uses TRBV6-6 and TRBJ1-2; D is undetermined. This CDR3 is built from 13 residues. V lost 4 bases, J lost 0 bases, and 6 bases lay in between. CDR1 and CDR2 from the germline V gene are MNHNY and SVGAGI (reference sequence). CDR3 bases: TGTGCCAGCAGTTTTAGGACTAACTATGGCTACACCTTC. Residues: CASSFRTNYGYTF.

This chain links TRBV11-2 with TRBJ2-5; D gene ambiguous. CDR3 length equals 13 residues. From germline, CDR1 is SGHAT and CDR2 FQNNGV. The V end lost 2 bases, the J end lost 2 bases, and 6 bases lay between the germline ends. The CDR3 loop is CASSLNRQETQYF. In DNA, the CDR3 is TGTGCCAGCAGCTTAAACCGTCAAGAGACCCAGTACTTC.

The CDR3: CASSLTSGGQETQYF. The CDR3 DNA is TGTGCCAGCAGCCTGACTAGCGGGGGGCAAGAGACCCAGTACTTC. This chain links TRBV6-4 with TRBJ2-5; 13 bases are shared with TRBD2. Germline-derived CDR1 and CDR2 are MRHNA and SNTAGT. The CDR3 sequence is 15 residues long. V was clipped by 6 bases and J by 2 bases; unmatched bases: 3.

The genes are TRBV7-3 and TRBJ1-4; D is possibly TRBD1 (6 bases). The CDR3 extends over 17 amino acids. Per the germline V gene, CDR1 is SGHTA and CDR2 is FQGTGA. V shed 6 bases and J shed 2 bases, with 19 bases lying between them. CDR3 amino acids: CASSSRSQGLTNEKLFF. The CDR3 bases are TGTGCCAGCAGTTCACGAAGCCAGGGGTTGACTAATGAAAAACTGTTTTTT. Supplemented by reference TRBV7-3 and TRBJ1-4, the full variable domain reads GAGVSQTPSNKVTEKGKYVELRCDPISGHTALYWYRQSLGQGPEFLIYFQGTGAADDSGLPNDRFFAVRPEGSVSTLKIQRTERGDSAVYLCASSSRSQGLTNEKLFFGSGTQLSVL.

The chain couples TRBV11-2 to TRBJ2-7; D not resolved. Deletions cut 4 bases from V and 3 bases from J, with 16 bases between. In germline, CDR1 is SGHAT, CDR2 FQNNGV. This CDR3 contains 15 residues. The CDR3: CASSYDPDRFYEQYF. In nucleotides, the CDR3 is TGTGCCAGCAGCTACGATCCGGACCGGTTCTACGAGCAGTACTTC.